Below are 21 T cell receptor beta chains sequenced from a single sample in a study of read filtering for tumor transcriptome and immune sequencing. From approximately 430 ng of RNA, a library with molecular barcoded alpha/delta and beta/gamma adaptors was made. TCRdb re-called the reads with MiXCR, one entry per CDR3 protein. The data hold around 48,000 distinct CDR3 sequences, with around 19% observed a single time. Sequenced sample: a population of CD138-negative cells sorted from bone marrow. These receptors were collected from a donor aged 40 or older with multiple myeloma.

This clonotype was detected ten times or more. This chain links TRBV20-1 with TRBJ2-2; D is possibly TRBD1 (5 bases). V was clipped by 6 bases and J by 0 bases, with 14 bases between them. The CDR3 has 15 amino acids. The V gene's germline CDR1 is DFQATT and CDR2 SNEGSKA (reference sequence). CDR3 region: CSARDKGTNTGELFF. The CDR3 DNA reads TGCAGTGCCCGAGATAAGGGGACGAACACCGGGGAGCTGTTTTTT.

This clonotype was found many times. CDR3 region: CSASLGQGTHEQYF. The CDR3 coding sequence is TGCAGTGCTAGTCTAGGACAGGGAACTCACGAGCAGTACTTC. V usage is TRBV20-1 and J usage is TRBJ2-7, with 8 bases fitting TRBD1. J was trimmed by 5 bases and V by 3 bases; bases with no gene match: 9. Germline CDR1 is DFQATT and CDR2 is SNEGSKA (reference sequence). The CDR3 spans 14 residues.

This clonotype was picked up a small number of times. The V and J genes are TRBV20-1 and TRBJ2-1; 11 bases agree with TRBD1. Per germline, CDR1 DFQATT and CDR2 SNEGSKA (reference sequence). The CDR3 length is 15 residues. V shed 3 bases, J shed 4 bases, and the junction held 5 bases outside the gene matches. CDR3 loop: CSARDRDRGYNEQFF. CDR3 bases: TGCAGTGCTAGGGACCGGGACAGGGGGTACAATGAGCAGTTCTTC.

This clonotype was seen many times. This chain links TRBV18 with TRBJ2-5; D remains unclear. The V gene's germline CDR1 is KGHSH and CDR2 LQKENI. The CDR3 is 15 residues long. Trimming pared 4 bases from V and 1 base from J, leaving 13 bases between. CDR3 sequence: CASSRVGALQETQYF. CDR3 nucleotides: TGTGCCAGCTCACGGGTCGGAGCCCTCCAAGAGACCCAGTACTTC.

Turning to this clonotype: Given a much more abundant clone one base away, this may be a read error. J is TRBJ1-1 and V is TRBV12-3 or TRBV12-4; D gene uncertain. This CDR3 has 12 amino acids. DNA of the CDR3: TGTGCCATCAGTTTGAGCGGTACTGAAGCTTTCTTT. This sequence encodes CAISLSGTEAFF.

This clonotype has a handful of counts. CDR3 protein: CASSLSSGGYTEAFF. The CDR3 DNA reads TGTGCCAGCAGCCTGTCATCGGGGGGTTACACTGAAGCTTTCTTT. The chain joins TRBV7-9 to TRBJ1-1; perhaps TRBD1 as D (5 bases). Trimming pared 5 bases from V and 3 bases from J, leaving 16 bases between. Germline values: CDR1 SEHNR, CDR2 FQNEAQ (reference sequence). This CDR3 is built from 15 residues.

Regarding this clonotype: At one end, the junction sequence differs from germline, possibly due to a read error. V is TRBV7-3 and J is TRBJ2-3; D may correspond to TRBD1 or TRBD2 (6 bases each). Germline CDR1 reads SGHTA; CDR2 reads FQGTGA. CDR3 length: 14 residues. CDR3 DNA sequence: TGTGCCAGCAGCTTGGAAGGGGGGTCGGATACGCAGCAGTTT. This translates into CASSLEGGSDTQQF.

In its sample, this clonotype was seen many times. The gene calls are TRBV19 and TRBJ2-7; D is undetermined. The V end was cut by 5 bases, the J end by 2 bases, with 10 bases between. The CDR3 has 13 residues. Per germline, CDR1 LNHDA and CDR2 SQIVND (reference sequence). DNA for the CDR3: TGTGCCAGTAGTCCGAGCTTCGCCTACGAGCAGTACTTC. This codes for CASSPSFAYEQYF.

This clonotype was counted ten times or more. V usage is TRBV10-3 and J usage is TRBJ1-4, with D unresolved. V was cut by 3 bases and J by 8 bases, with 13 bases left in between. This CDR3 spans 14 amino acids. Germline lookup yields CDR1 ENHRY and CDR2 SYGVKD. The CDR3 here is CAISERRLGEKLFF. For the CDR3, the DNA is TGTGCCATCAGTGAACGCAGGTTGGGGGAAAAACTGTTTTTT.

CDR3 sequence (DNA): TGTGCCAGCAGCCTGGACGGACGGAACAATCAGCCCCAGCATTTT. Its protein product is CASSLDGRNNQPQHF. The J gene is TRBJ1-5, the V gene TRBV7-8, with no clear D. CDR1 is SGHVS, CDR2 FQNEAQ, per germline. CDR3 length: 15 residues. Deletions cut 5 bases from V and 3 bases from J, with 14 bases between.

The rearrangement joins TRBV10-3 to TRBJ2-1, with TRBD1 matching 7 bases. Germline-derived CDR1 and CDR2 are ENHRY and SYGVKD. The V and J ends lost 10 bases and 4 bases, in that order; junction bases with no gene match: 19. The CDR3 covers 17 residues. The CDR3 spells CATRAHLGGPQYNEQFF. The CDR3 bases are TGTGCCACCCGGGCTCACCTAGGGGGCCCACAATACAATGAGCAGTTCTTC.

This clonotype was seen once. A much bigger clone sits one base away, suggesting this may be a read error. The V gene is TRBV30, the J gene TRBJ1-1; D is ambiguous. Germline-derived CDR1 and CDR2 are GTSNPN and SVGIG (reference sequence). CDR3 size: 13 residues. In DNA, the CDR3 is TGTGCCTGGGGGCTCCTCATGAAAACTGAAGCTTTCTTT. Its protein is CAWGLLMKTEAFF.

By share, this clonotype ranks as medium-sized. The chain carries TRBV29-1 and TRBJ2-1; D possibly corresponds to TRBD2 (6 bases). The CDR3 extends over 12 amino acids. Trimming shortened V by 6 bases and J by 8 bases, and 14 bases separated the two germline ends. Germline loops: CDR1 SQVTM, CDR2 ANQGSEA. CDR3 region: CSVTLATHEQFF. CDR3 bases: TGCAGCGTGACCCTAGCGACCCATGAGCAGTTCTTC.

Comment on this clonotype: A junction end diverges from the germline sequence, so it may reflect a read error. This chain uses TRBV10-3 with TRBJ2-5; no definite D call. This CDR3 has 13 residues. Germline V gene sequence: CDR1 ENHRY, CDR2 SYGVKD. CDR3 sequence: CAITESLKETQYF. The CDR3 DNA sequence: TGTGCCATCACTGAGTCCCTTAAAGAGACCCAGTACTTC.

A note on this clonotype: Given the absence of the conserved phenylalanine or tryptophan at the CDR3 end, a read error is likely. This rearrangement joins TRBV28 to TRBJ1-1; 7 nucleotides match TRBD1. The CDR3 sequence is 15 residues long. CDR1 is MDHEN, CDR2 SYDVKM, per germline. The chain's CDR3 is CAISFPGQLNTEAFL. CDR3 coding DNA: TGTGCCATCAGTTTTCCGGGACAGTTGAACACTGAAGCTTTCCTT.

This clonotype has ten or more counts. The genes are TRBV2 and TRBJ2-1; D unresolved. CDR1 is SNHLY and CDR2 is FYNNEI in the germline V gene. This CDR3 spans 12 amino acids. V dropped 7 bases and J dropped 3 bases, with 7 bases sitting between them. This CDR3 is CASNVGYNEQFF. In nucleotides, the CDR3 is TGTGCCAGCAACGTCGGCTACAATGAGCAGTTCTTC.

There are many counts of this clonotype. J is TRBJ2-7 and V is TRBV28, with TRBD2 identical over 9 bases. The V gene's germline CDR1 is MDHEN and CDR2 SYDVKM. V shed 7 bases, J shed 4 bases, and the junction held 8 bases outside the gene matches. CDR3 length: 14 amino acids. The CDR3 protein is CASIVHSGSYEQYF. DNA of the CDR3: TGTGCCAGCATCGTGCATAGCGGGAGTTACGAGCAGTACTTC.

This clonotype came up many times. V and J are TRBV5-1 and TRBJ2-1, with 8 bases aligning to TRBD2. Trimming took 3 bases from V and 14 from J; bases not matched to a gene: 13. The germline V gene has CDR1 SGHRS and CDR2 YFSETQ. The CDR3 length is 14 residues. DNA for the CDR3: TGCGCCAGCAGCTCGGGAGGGCCGGGACAATGGGAGTTCTTC. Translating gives CASSSGGPGQWEFF.

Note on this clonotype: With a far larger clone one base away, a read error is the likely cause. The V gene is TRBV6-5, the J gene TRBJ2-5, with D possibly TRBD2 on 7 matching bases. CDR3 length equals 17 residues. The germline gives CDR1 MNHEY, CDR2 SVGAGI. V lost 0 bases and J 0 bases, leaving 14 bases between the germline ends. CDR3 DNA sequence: TGTGCCAGCAGTTACTCGAGGGGGGGAGCGTACCAAGAGACCCAGTACTTC. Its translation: CASSYSRGGAYQETQYF.

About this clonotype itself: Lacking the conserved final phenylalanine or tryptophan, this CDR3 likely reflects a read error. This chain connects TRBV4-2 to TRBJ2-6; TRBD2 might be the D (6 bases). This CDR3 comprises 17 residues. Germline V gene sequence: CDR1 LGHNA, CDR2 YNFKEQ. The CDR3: CASSRGDRASGANVLTL. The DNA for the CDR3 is TGCGCCAGCAGCCGCGGGGATAGGGCTTCTGGGGCCAACGTCCTGACTCTC.

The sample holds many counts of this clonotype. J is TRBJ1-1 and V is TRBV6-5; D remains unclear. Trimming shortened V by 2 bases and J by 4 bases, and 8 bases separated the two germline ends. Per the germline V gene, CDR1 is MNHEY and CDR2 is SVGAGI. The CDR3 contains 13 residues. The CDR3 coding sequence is TGTGCCAGCAGTTACGTGCGGGGCACTGAAGCTTTCTTT. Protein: CASSYVRGTEAFF.